These 29 T cell receptor beta chains originate from one sample sequenced in a study of T and B cells in COVID-19 patients. BIOMED2 TRB-A/B primer pools were used in multiplex TRB PCR. TCRdb fed the multiplex PCR reads into MiXCR, producing one record per CDR3 protein. The data show 4,500 to 5,500 distinct CDR3 sequences, 20% seen once. Each TRB amplification used about 250-550 ng of genomic DNA from blood. Sequences were obtained from blood. The receptors here all came from a human donor who had recovered from COVID-19.

Concerning this clonotype itself: The germline gene is not matched at one end of the junction; a read error may be the cause. V usage is TRBV10-3 and J usage is TRBJ2-1; weak D call: TRBD2 (6 bases). Germline V gene data show CDR1 as ENHRY and CDR2 as SYGVKD. The CDR3 contains 14 residues. As DNA, the CDR3 is TGTGCCATCACTGAGGGAGGCGGGTTCAATGAGCAGTTCTTC. Translation gives CAITEGGGFNEQFF.

The V gene is TRBV6-5, the J gene TRBJ2-1; 12 positions match TRBD2. Germline V gene lookup returns CDR1 MNHEY and CDR2 SVGAGI. V lost 0 bases and J lost 8; bases outside the gene matches: 5. The CDR3 runs to 16 residues. In DNA, the CDR3 is TGTGCCAGCAGTTACTCTCTAGCGGGGGGGCACGATGAGCAGTTCTTC. Amino acids: CASSYSLAGGHDEQFF.

By sample share, this clonotype is medium-sized. The rearrangement uses TRBV5-4 and TRBJ2-5; no clear D. Germline V lookup: CDR1 SGHNT, CDR2 YYREEE (reference sequence). The CDR3 has 15 amino acids. Trimming left V 0 bases short and J 5 bases short, with 14 bases between. The CDR3 sequence is CASSLGGLRRETQYF. CDR3 sequence (DNA): TGTGCCAGCAGCTTGGGAGGCCTAAGACGGGAGACCCAGTACTTC.

This clonotype ranks as medium-sized (0.01 to 0.1%). The chain recombines TRBV27 with TRBJ2-5, with a weak D call TRBD1 (6 bases). The CDR3 has 15 amino acids. CDR1 and CDR2 from the germline V gene are MNHEY and SMNVEV (reference sequence). V was pared by 6 bases and J by 9 bases, with 23 bases between. CDR3 nucleotide sequence: TGTGCCAGCAGCGAGATACAGGGCTTGGGGTGGGCCCAGTACTTC. Amino acid sequence: CASSEIQGLGWAQYF.

By proportion, this clonotype is medium-sized (0.01 to 0.1%). The J gene is TRBJ2-4, the V gene TRBV27; D is ambiguous. The germline V gene has CDR1 MNHEY and CDR2 SMNVEV (reference sequence). The CDR3 sequence is 13 residues long. Trimming stripped 2 bases from V and 8 bases from J, with 10 bases between. The CDR3 coding sequence is TGTGCCAGCAGTTTAGGGGTACGGCACATTCAGTACTTC. This sequence encodes CASSLGVRHIQYF.

By share, this clonotype counts as medium-sized. V usage is TRBV13 and J usage is TRBJ2-3, with D possibly being TRBD1 (6 bases). CDR3 length equals 16 residues. Germline assignment: CDR1 PRHDT and CDR2 FYEKMQ (reference sequence). V dropped 1 base and J dropped 0 bases, with 11 bases sitting between them. The CDR3 here is CASSLATGQSTDTQYF. In nucleotides, the CDR3 is TGTGCCAGCAGCTTAGCGACAGGCCAAAGCACAGATACGCAGTATTTT.

In this sample, this clonotype turned up a few times. The rearrangement links TRBV7-9 to TRBJ1-1; D gene unclear. The germline V gene encodes CDR1 SEHNR and CDR2 FQNEAQ (reference sequence). There are 14 residues in the CDR3. V lost 1 base and J 4 bases, leaving 10 bases between the germline ends. CDR3 DNA: TGTGCCAGCAGCTTAGTAGGGTCGGGCACTGAAGCTTTCTTT. Amino acid sequence: CASSLVGSGTEAFF.

This clonotype is termed medium-sized. This rearrangement joins TRBV19 to TRBJ1-5, with 7 bases aligning to TRBD1. Trimming took 11 bases from V and 7 from J; bases not matched to a gene: 11. In germline, CDR1 is LNHDA, CDR2 SQIVND (reference sequence). The length of the CDR3 is 13 residues. In DNA form, the CDR3 reads TGTGCCGGGTCACAGGGGTCGATGCAGCCCCAGCATTTT. It specifies CAGSQGSMQPQHF. Variable domain in full (rest from reference TRBV19 and TRBJ1-5): DGGITQSPKYLFRKEGQNVTLSCEQNLNHDAMYWYRQDPGQGLRLIYYSQIVNDFQKGDIAEGYSVSREKKESFPLTVTSAQKNPTAFYLCAGSQGSMQPQHFGDGTRLSIL.

This clonotype was picked up many times. The chain links TRBV6-5 to TRBJ1-1; TRBD1 is a possible D gene (5 bases). Trimming pared 2 bases from V and 1 base from J, leaving 14 bases between. The CDR3 totals 16 residues. CDR1 is MNHEY, CDR2 SVGAGI, per germline. CDR3 protein: CASSYGQGPPNTEAFF. As DNA, the CDR3 is TGTGCCAGCAGTTACGGCCAGGGACCACCGAACACTGAAGCTTTCTTT.

In its sample, this clonotype was seen a few times. This chain uses TRBV5-1 with TRBJ2-5; D is undetermined. The CDR3 runs to 15 residues. Per the germline V gene, CDR1 is SGHRS and CDR2 is YFSETQ. Trimming shortened V by 4 bases and J by 6 bases, and 19 bases separated the two germline ends. The CDR3 loop reads CASSARLQLRKTQYF. The CDR3 DNA sequence: TGCGCCAGCAGCGCCCGTCTGCAGCTACGAAAGACCCAGTACTTC. Full variable domain (outside the CDR3, taken from reference TRBV5-1 and TRBJ2-5): KAGVTQTPRYLIKTRGQQVTLSCSPISGHRSVSWYQQTPGQGLQFLFEYFSETQRNKGNFPGRFSGRQFSNSRSEMNVSTLELGDSALYLCASSARLQLRKTQYFGPGTRLLVL.

In this sample, this clonotype is medium-sized. The chain uses TRBV5-6 and TRBJ1-5; TRBD1 aligns across 8 bases. The junction had 2 bases not matched to a gene; V was cut back by 0 bases and J by 3 bases. This CDR3 has 15 residues. Per the germline V gene, CDR1 is SGHDT and CDR2 is YYEEEE. DNA of the CDR3: TGTGCCAGCAGCTTGGCCAGGGGGCTCAATCAGCCCCAGCATTTT. This gives the protein CASSLARGLNQPQHF.

The rearrangement links TRBV5-4 to TRBJ1-2; 9 nucleotides match TRBD1. CDR1 is SGHNT, CDR2 YYREEE, per germline (reference sequence). V was pared by 4 bases and J by 5 bases, with 6 bases of the junction left unmatched. This CDR3 has 14 amino acids. The CDR3 here is CASSRTGASYGYTF. DNA for the CDR3: TGTGCCAGCAGCCGGACAGGGGCGAGTTATGGCTACACCTTC. Drawing the rest from reference TRBV5-4 and TRBJ1-2, the complete variable domain is ETGVTQSPTHLIKTRGQQVTLRCSSQSGHNTVSWYQQALGQGPQFIFQYYREEENGRGNFPPRFSGLQFPNYSSELNVNALELDDSALYLCASSRTGASYGYTFGSGTRLTVV.

The gene calls are TRBV14 and TRBJ1-3; D uncertain. Trimming removed 5 bases at V and 0 bases at J, with 17 bases between. This CDR3 comprises 17 residues. CDR1 is SGHDN and CDR2 is FVKESK in the germline V gene. CDR3 region: CASSSSPSTGSGNTIYF. Written as DNA, the CDR3 is TGTGCCAGCAGCTCTAGTCCCTCCACGGGCTCTGGAAACACCATATATTTT.

This clonotype was observed once. The chain has TRBV19 and TRBJ1-5, with 8 bases identical to TRBD1. The J segment lost 7 bases and the V segment lost 3 bases, leaving 8 bases of the junction unmatched. The CDR3 contains 15 residues. Germline lookup yields CDR1 LNHDA and CDR2 SQIVND (reference sequence). The CDR3 here is CASSIRQGREQPQHF. CDR3 DNA: TGTGCCAGTAGTATCCGACAGGGGCGCGAGCAGCCCCAGCATTTT.

In its sample, this clonotype is medium-sized. The chain combines TRBV10-3 with TRBJ2-3; D not resolved. CDR3 length: 16 amino acids. V lost 3 bases and J lost 6, with 19 bases in between. Germline assignment: CDR1 ENHRY and CDR2 SYGVKD. CDR3 DNA: TGTGCCATCAGTGATCCAGGAGCAGTTTCACGGGATACGCAGTATTTT. This codes for CAISDPGAVSRDTQYF.

By frequency in the sample, this clonotype is medium-sized. The CDR3 loop is CASSSRSTDLFGELFF. CDR3 bases: TGTGCCAGCAGCTCGCGGTCGACAGATTTATTCGGGGAGCTGTTTTTT. V is TRBV7-6 and J is TRBJ2-2, with D possibly matching TRBD1 (5 bases). CDR3 length: 16 amino acids. V was trimmed by 4 bases and J by 7 bases, leaving 19 bases between them. Germline CDR1 and CDR2: SGHVS and FNYEAQ.

There are a few counts of this clonotype. This chain links TRBV7-2 with TRBJ2-7; D is unclear. V lost 1 base to trimming and J lost 5 bases, with 12 bases between them. The CDR3 covers 14 residues. The germline V gene has CDR1 SGHTA and CDR2 FQGNSA. Here the CDR3 DNA reads TGTGCCAGCAGCTTAGGAGGCAGTCTCAACGAGCAGTACTTC. Translation gives CASSLGGSLNEQYF.

This rearrangement joins TRBV2 to TRBJ2-1; 7 bases are a match to TRBD2. Per the germline V gene, CDR1 is SNHLY and CDR2 is FYNNEI. The CDR3 length is 14 residues. V was clipped by 9 bases and J by 4 bases; unmatched bases: 9. DNA for the CDR3: TGTGCCAGAGATGGCCTAGCGGAGTACAATGAGCAGTTCTTC. Its protein product is CARDGLAEYNEQFF.

This clonotype is labeled as large. The chain is built from TRBV11-3 and TRBJ2-1, with TRBD2 matching over 12 bases. Losses at the gene ends were 0 bases for V and 8 bases for J; bases not matched to a gene: 5. There are 16 residues in the CDR3. Germline V gene lookup returns CDR1 SGHNT and CDR2 YENEEA. CDR3 nucleotides: TGTGCCAGCAGCTTAGATCTAGCGGGGGGGCCCGATGAGCAGTTCTTC. Protein product: CASSLDLAGGPDEQFF.

A note on this clonotype: A much larger clone lies one base from this, so it may be a read error. This chain links TRBV11-2 with TRBJ2-2; D is perhaps TRBD1 (5 bases). There are 18 residues in the CDR3. Trimming left V 6 bases short and J 0 bases short, with 20 bases between. CDR1 is SGHAT and CDR2 is FQNNGV in the germline V gene. The CDR3 DNA reads as TGTGCCAGCAGGCTTAGGGGATCGAGCCCAGCGAACACCGGGGAGCTGTTTTTT. Protein sequence: CASRLRGSSPANTGELFF.

J is TRBJ2-7 and V is TRBV6-5, with 12 nucleotides matching TRBD2. Germline V gives CDR1 MNHEY, CDR2 SVGAGI. This CDR3 spans 14 amino acids. The J segment lost 5 bases and the V segment lost 5 bases, leaving 4 bases of the junction unmatched. CDR3 in amino acids: CASSEGLAGHEQYF. Written as DNA, the CDR3 is TGTGCCAGCAGTGAAGGACTAGCGGGGCACGAGCAGTACTTC.

This chain joins TRBV2 and TRBJ2-7, with D perhaps matching TRBD1 (5 bases). V lost 3 bases and J lost 4, with 19 bases in between. CDR1 is SNHLY, CDR2 FYNNEI, per germline. CDR3 length: 16 amino acids. Here the CDR3 DNA reads TGTGCCAGCAGTGACCCGGTAGGGGTAGTAAGGTACGAGCAGTACTTC. Protein product: CASSDPVGVVRYEQYF. Based on the CDR3 plus reference TRBV2 and TRBJ2-7, the full variable domain is EPEVTQTPSHQVTQMGQEVILRCVPISNHLYFYWYRQILGQKVEFLVSFYNNEISEKSEIFDDQFSVERPDGSNFTLKIRSTKLEDSAMYFCASSDPVGVVRYEQYFGPGTRLTVT.

This clonotype is medium-sized. The chain's CDR3 is CASSGLGAGEQYF. CDR3 DNA sequence: TGTGCCAGCAGCGGCCTTGGGGCAGGGGAGCAGTACTTC. The chain recombines TRBV5-6 with TRBJ2-7; D is possibly TRBD1 (5 bases). The CDR3 covers 13 residues. Trimming removed 4 bases from V and 7 bases from J, with 15 bases in between. The germline CDR1 and CDR2 sequences are SGHDT and YYEEEE.

This clonotype was recorded at least ten times. This chain uses TRBV5-1 with TRBJ2-5, with D possibly being TRBD2 (6 bases). Germline V gives CDR1 SGHRS, CDR2 YFSETQ. This CDR3 is built from 16 residues. V was cut by 4 bases and J by 1 base, with 17 bases left in between. CDR3 sequence (DNA): TGCGCCAGCAGCCCCGCCTCGGACGGGAGCCAAGAGACCCAGTACTTC. This translates into CASSPASDGSQETQYF.

This clonotype is labeled as medium-sized. The chain employs TRBV6-2 or TRBV6-3 and TRBJ2-1; TRBD2 matches at 11 bases. The CDR3 has 19 residues. Germline CDR1 MNHEY, CDR2 SVGEGT. J gave up 0 bases and V 9 bases, and 16 bases lay outside the gene matches. CDR3 in amino acids: CARGGWTSGSLSSYNEQFF. For the CDR3, the DNA is TGTGCCAGGGGGGGGTGGACTAGCGGGTCTCTAAGCTCCTACAATGAGCAGTTCTTC.

The chain employs TRBV6-1 and TRBJ2-5; TRBD2 aligns across 10 bases. V dropped 5 bases and J dropped 4; count of bases not matched to a gene: 10. Germline CDR1 reads MNHNS; CDR2 reads SASEGT. This CDR3 has 16 amino acids. CDR3 loop: CASSWSGGGGPETQYF. In nucleotides, the CDR3 is TGTGCCAGCAGTTGGAGCGGGGGGGGGGGACCAGAGACCCAGTACTTC.

The chain combines TRBV7-2 with TRBJ2-4, with 10 bases fitting TRBD1. Germline-derived CDR1 and CDR2 are SGHTA and FQGNSA. Trimming took 3 bases from V and 6 from J; bases not matched to a gene: 2. The CDR3 runs 14 residues. The CDR3: CASSFRTGGNIQYF. DNA of the CDR3: TGTGCCAGCAGCTTCAGGACAGGGGGAAACATTCAGTACTTC.

This clonotype was seen a single time. The gene calls are TRBV12-3 or TRBV12-4 and TRBJ2-7, with TRBD2 matching over 7 bases. V lost 1 base, J lost 1 base, and 4 bases stayed unmatched. The CDR3 has 15 amino acids. CDR3 bases: TGTGCCAGCAGTTTAGGAGAGCGGGGTTCCTACGAGCAGTACTTC. Protein sequence: CASSLGERGSYEQYF.

The chain employs TRBV14 and TRBJ1-1; 7 bases map to TRBD1. This CDR3 has 13 residues. CDR1 is SGHDN, CDR2 FVKESK, per germline. The V gene end was trimmed by 4 bases and the J gene end by 2 bases; junction bases not matched to a gene: 1. As DNA, the CDR3 is TGTGCCAGCAGCCGGGACAGAAACACTGAAGCTTTCTTT. Its translation is CASSRDRNTEAFF.